This T cell receptor (beta chain) was sequenced in a study of T-cell reconstitution after alpha-beta-depleted transplantation in children. This sample's TCRbeta library carried unique molecular identifier barcodes. TCRdb re-called the PCR reads with MiXCR, one entry per CDR3 protein. The sample consists of some 840,000 distinct CDR3 sequences, under 20% of them appearing once. This CDR3 contains 12 residues. Germline CDR1 and CDR2: SGHRS and YFSETQ. V shed 4 bases and J shed 5 bases, with 9 bases lying between them. Only a few counts were recorded for this clonotype. Its antigen remains unknown. General study findings and limits: Reported findings indicate that, about two months after transplant, alpha-beta T cells came from several hundred expanded clones, which were derived from non-depleted graft cells. Newly generated T cells supplied most T-cell counts and diversity one year post-transplant. Some patients' high day-60 TCRbeta diversity was attributed to recipient cells surviving conditioning.

The input for sequencing was PBMCs, mostly from graft donor cells, taken 360 days after TCRalphabeta/CD19-depleted stem cell transplant. This chain connects TRBV5-1 to TRBJ2-5, with D hard to call. The receptor's source is a male patient between 5 and 17 years old who had a stem cell transplant for acute lymphoblastic leukemia, so the T cells may come from the graft donor. CDR3 sequence: CASSPWRETQYF. In DNA form, the CDR3 reads TGCGCCAGCAGCCCTTGGCGGGAGACCCAGTACTTC.